This TCR beta chain was recovered during a study of cytomegalovirus exposure and HLA in healthy donors. PCR employed 60 Vbeta and 13 Jbeta primers. Assay: immunoSEQ multiplex PCR; the TCRdb copy retains only in-frame clones and omits some. The sample carries about 85,000 clones, approximately 80% recorded once. With V trimmed by 3 bases and J by 7 bases, 5 bases remained unmatched. The CDR3 runs 15 residues. Germline assignment: CDR1 SNHLY and CDR2 FYNNEI. The clonotype was recovered from a man aged 45-60 years in good health and CMV-seropositive. This chain joins TRBV2 and TRBJ2-1; 11 nucleotides align to TRBD2. Sequenced sample: PBMCs. The CDR3 here is CASSDVAGGPNEQFF. The CDR3, as DNA: TGTGCCAGCAGTGACGTAGCGGGAGGGCCAAATGAGCAGTTCTTC.